Detailed here is one TCR beta chain. The sample is drawn from a study of cytomegalovirus exposure and HLA in healthy donors. Primers included in the PCR were 60 Vbeta and 13 Jbeta primers. TCRdb's table, derived via immunoSEQ multiplex PCR, lists solely in-frame clones and lacks some. This sample has around 120,000 clones, with over 60% found just once. From germline, CDR1 is LGHNA and CDR2 YNFKEQ. Unmatched junction bases numbered 13, after V lost 1 base and J lost 9 bases. The CDR3 consists of 17 residues. The chain has TRBV4-2 and TRBJ2-3; 10 bases line up with TRBD2. What was sequenced was PBMCs. The TCR was taken from a human donor in good health. The CDR3 coding sequence is TGTGCCAGCAGCCAAGCCGGACTAGCGGATTACAGGAAAACGCAGTATTTT. This encodes CASSQAGLADYRKTQYF.